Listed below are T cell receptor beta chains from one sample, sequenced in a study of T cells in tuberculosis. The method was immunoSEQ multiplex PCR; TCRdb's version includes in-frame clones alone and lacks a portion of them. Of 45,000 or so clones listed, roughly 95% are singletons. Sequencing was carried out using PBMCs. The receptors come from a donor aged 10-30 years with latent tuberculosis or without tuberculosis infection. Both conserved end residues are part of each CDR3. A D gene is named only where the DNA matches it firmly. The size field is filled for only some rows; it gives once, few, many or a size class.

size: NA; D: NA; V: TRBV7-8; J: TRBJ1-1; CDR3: CASSSPQGAEAFF; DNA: TGTGCCAGCAGCTCCCCACAGGGCGCTGAAGCTTTCTTT
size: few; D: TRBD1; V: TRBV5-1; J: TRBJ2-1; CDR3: CASSRTIGQGISYNEQFF; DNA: TGCGCCAGCAGCCGCACGATCGGACAGGGTATATCCTACAATGAGCAGTTCTTC
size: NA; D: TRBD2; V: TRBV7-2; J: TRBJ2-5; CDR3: CASRREGAETQYF; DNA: TGTGCCAGCAGACGGGAGGGAGCAGAGACCCAGTACTTC
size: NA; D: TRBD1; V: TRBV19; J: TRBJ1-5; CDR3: CASSGTGSTHQPQHF; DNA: TGTGCCAGTAGTGGGACAGGGAGTACCCATCAGCCCCAGCATTTT
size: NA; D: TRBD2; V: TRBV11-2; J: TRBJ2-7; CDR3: CASSLVAGASYEQYF; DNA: TGTGCCAGCAGCTTAGTAGCGGGGGCCTCCTACGAGCAGTACTTC
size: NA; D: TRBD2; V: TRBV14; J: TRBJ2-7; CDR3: CASSQEGLSGGALYEQYF; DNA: TGTGCCAGCAGCCAAGAAGGACTTAGCGGGGGGGCCCTCTACGAGCAGTACTTC
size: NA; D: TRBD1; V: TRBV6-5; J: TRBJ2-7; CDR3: CASSKLGTAYEQYF; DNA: TGTGCCAGCAGCAAACTAGGGACAGCCTACGAGCAGTACTTC
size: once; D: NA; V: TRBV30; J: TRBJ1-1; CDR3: CASGQQNTEAFF; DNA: TGTGCCTCGGGACAACAGAACACTGAAGCTTTCTTT
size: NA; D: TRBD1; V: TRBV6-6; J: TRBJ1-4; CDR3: CASTPGQGQEKLFF; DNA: TGTGCCAGCACCCCGGGACAGGGGCAGGAAAAACTGTTTTTT
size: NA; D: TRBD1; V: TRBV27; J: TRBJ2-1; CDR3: CASSSVTGGNEQFF; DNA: TGTGCCAGCAGTTCGGTGACAGGGGGCAATGAGCAGTTCTTC
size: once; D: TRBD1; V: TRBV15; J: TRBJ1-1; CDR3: CATSSRDRVGTEAFF; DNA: TGTGCCACCAGCTCCCGGGACAGGGTGGGGACTGAAGCTTTCTTT
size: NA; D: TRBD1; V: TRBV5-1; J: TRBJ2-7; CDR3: CASSWTGGEYEQYF; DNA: TGCGCCAGCAGCTGGACAGGGGGGGAGTACGAGCAGTACTTC
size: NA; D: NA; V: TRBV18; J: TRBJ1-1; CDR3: CASSENYRPGTEAFF; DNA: TGTGCCAGCTCAGAGAATTACCGACCGGGCACTGAAGCTTTCTTT
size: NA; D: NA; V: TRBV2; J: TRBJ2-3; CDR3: CASRSTDTQYF; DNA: TGTGCCAGCAGATCTACAGATACGCAGTATTTT
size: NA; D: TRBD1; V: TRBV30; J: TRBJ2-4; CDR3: CAWSRGQGNIQYF; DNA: TGTGCCTGGAGCAGAGGACAGGGGAACATTCAGTACTTC
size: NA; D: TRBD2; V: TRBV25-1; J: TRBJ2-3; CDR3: CASSEGAGGLKGRYTQYF; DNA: TGTGCCAGCAGTGAAGGAGCGGGAGGCCTTAAGGGGAGGTATACGCAGTATTTT
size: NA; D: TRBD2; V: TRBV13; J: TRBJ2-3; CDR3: CASSLGTSGGRTDTQYF; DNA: TGTGCCAGCAGCTTAGGGACTAGCGGGGGCCGCACAGATACGCAGTATTTT
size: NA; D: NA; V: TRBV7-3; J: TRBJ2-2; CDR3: CASSPTNTGELFF; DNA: TGTGCCAGCAGCCCCACGAACACCGGGGAGCTGTTTTTT
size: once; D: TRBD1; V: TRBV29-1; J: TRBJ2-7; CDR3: CSVRDRAYEQYF; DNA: TGCAGCGTCCGGGACAGGGCTTACGAGCAGTACTTC
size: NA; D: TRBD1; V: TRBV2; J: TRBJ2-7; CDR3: CASSDLLGQGAREQYF; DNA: TGTGCCAGCAGTGATCTCCTTGGACAGGGGGCGAGGGAGCAGTACTTC
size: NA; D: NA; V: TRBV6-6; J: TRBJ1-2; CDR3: CASRISTGIYGYTF; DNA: TGTGCCAGCAGAATATCTACAGGGATATATGGCTACACCTTC
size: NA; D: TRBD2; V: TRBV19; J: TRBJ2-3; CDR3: CASSPSGGTDTQYF; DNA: TGTGCCAGTAGCCCTAGCGGGGGCACAGATACGCAGTATTTT
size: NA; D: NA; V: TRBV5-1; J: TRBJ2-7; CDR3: CASSVGVTYEQYF; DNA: TGCGCCAGCAGCGTGGGGGTGACATACGAGCAGTACTTC
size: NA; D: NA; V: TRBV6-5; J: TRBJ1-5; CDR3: CASMPGFPNQPQHF; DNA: TGTGCCAGCATGCCAGGGTTCCCCAATCAGCCCCAGCATTTT
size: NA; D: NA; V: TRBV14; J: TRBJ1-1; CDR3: CASSQKISLAQTEAFF; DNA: TGTGCCAGCAGCCAAAAAATATCCCTCGCACAGACTGAAGCTTTCTTT
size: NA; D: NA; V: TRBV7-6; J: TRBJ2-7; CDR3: CASSRRGSYEQYF; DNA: TGTGCCAGCAGCCGGCGCGGCTCCTACGAGCAGTACTTC
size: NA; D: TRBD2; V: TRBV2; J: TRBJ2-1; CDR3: CATVVAGSYNEQFF; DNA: TGTGCCACCGTCGTAGCGGGATCATACAATGAGCAGTTCTTC
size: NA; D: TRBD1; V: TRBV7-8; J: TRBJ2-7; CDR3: CASSPTTGSSYEQYF; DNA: TGTGCCAGCAGCCCAACGACAGGGAGCTCCTACGAGCAGTACTTC
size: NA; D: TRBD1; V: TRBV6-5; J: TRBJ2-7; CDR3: CASGPTGVHEQYF; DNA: TGTGCCAGCGGCCCGACAGGGGTGCACGAGCAGTACTTC
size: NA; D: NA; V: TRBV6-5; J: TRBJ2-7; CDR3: CASSYRGIDEQYF; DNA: TGTGCCAGCAGTTATCGGGGGATCGACGAGCAGTACTTC
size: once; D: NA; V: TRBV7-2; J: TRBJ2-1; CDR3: CASSSQGYNEQFF; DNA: TGTGCCAGCAGCTCGCAGGGTTACAATGAGCAGTTCTTC
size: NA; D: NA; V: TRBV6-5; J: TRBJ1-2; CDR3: CASSYGGADNYGYTF; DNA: TGTGCCAGCAGTTACGGGGGGGCCGACAACTATGGCTACACCTTC
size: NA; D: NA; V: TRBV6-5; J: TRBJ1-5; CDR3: CASSSPGDPQHF; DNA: TGTGCCAGCAGCTCCCCAGGGGATCCCCAGCATTTT
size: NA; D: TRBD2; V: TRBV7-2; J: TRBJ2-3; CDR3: CASNTRPGLAGGHSDTQYF; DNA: TGTGCCAGCAATACACGACCCGGACTAGCGGGGGGTCACTCAGATACGCAGTATTTT
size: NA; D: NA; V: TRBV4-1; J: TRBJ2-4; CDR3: CASSLAEAQNIQYF; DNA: TGCGCCAGCAGCCTCGCCGAAGCCCAAAACATTCAGTACTTC
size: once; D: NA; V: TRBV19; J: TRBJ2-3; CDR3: CASSRGHSGDTQYF; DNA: TGTGCCAGTTCGCGGGGTCACTCGGGAGATACGCAGTATTTT
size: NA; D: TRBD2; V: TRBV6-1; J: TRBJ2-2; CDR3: CASNALAGAGELFF; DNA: TGTGCCAGCAATGCCCTAGCGGGAGCCGGGGAGCTGTTTTTT
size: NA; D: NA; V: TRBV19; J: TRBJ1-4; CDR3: CASSKGDKLLEKLFF; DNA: TGTGCCAGTAGCAAGGGGGACAAATTACTGGAAAAACTGTTTTTT
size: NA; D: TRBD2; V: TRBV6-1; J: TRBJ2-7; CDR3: CASSDPAGGRSYEQYF; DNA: TGTGCCAGCAGTGACCCAGCGGGGGGGCGGTCCTACGAGCAGTACTTC
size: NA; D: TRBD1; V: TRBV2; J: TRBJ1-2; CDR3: CANRDRDGYTF; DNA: TGTGCCAACCGGGACAGAGATGGCTACACCTTC
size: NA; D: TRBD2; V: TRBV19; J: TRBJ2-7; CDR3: CASSVGTSGRHEQYF; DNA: TGTGCCAGTAGTGTCGGGACTAGCGGGAGGCACGAGCAGTACTTC
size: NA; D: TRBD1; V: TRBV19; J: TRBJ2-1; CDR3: CASSPPRQGMYNEQFF; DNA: TGTGCCAGTAGTCCTCCCCGACAGGGAATGTACAATGAGCAGTTCTTC
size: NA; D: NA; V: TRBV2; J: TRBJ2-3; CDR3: CASSQAMITDTQYF; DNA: TGTGCCAGCAGCCAAGCTATGATCACAGATACGCAGTATTTT
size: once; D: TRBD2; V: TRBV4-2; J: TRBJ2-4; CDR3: CASSQVRGGIQYF; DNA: TGTGCCAGCAGCCAGGTTCGGGGGGGCATTCAGTACTTC
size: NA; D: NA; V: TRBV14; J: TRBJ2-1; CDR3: CASSPFGGNSYNEQFF; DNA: TGTGCCAGCAGCCCTTTTGGCGGTAACTCCTACAATGAGCAGTTCTTC
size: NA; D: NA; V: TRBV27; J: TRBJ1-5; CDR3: CASSSTGFSNQPQHF; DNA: TGTGCCAGCAGTTCGACAGGTTTTAGCAATCAGCCCCAGCATTTT
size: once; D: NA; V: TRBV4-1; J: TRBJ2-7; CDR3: CASSPFYSYEQYF; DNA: TGCGCCAGCAGCCCCTTTTACTCCTACGAGCAGTACTTC